The clone carrying this T cell receptor (beta chain) was counted a single time. This sample is drawn from a study of blood T cell repertoires in COVID-19. In the original processing: Estimated nucleated cell counts came from reference gene primer amplification. The data were produced by immunoSEQ multiplex PCR, yet TCRdb's version contains in-frame clones alone and is incomplete. V and J calls plus clone size are reproduced from that table; the DNA served to infer D and trimming. Of approximately 100,000 clones detected, over 75% appear once; the ten largest clones hold 6% to 7%. The CDR3 is made up of 14 amino acids. Trimming stripped 2 bases from V and 6 bases from J, with 14 bases between. Germline loops: CDR1 SGHRS, CDR2 YFSETQ.

The chain uses TRBV5-1 and TRBJ1-1, with D unresolved. Material: peripheral blood. This sequence originates from a woman in her fifties or sixties with acute or convalescent COVID-19. The CDR3 spells CASSFGWRVSEAFF. CDR3 bases: TGCGCCAGCAGCTTTGGGTGGAGGGTTTCTGAAGCTTTCTTT.